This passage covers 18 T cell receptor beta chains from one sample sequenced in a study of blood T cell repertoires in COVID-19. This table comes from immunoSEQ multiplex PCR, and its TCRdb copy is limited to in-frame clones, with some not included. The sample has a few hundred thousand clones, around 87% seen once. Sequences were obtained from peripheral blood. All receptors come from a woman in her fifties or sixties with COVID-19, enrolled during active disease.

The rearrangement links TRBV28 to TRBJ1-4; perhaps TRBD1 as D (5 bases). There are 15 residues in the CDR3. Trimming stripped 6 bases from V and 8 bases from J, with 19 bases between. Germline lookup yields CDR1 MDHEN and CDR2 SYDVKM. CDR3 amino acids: CASRPVRGRGEKLFF. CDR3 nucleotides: TGTGCCAGCAGACCAGTCCGGGGCCGGGGGGAAAAACTGTTTTTT.

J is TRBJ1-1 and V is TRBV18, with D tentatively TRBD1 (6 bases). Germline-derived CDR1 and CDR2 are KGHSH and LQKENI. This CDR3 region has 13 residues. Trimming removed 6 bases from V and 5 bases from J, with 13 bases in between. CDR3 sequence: CASSSDRLTEAFF. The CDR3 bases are TGTGCCAGCTCGTCCGACAGGTTGACTGAAGCTTTCTTT.

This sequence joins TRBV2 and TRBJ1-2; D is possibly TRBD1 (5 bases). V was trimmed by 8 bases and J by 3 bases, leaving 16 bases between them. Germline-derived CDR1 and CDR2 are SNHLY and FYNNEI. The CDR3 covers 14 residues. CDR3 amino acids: CASQDPTGDYGYTF. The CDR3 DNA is TGTGCCAGCCAGGACCCTACAGGAGACTATGGCTACACCTTC.

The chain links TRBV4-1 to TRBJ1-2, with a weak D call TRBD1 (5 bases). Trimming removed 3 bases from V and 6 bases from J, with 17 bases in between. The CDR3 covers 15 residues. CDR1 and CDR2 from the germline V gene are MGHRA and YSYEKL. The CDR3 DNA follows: TGCGCCAGCAGCCAGGAGAGGTCCAGGGCAAATGGCTACACCTTC. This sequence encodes CASSQERSRANGYTF.

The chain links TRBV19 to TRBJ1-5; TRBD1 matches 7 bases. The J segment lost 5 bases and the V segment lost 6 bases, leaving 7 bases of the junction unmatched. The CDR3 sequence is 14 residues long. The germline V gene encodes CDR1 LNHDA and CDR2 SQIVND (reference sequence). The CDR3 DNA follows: TGTGCCAGTAGGAAGACAGGGCCCCATCAGCCCCAGCATTTT. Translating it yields CASRKTGPHQPQHF.

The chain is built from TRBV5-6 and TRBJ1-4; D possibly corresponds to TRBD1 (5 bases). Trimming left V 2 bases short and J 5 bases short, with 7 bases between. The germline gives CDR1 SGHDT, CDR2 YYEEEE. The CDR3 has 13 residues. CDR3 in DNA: TGTGCCAGCAGCTTCCAGGGAAATGAAAAACTGTTTTTT. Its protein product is CASSFQGNEKLFF.

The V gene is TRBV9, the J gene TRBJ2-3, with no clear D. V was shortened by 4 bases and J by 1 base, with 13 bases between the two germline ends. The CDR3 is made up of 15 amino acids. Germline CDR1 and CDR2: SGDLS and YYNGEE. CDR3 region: CASSPTGFGTDTQYF. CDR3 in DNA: TGTGCCAGCAGCCCTACCGGTTTCGGCACAGATACGCAGTATTTT.

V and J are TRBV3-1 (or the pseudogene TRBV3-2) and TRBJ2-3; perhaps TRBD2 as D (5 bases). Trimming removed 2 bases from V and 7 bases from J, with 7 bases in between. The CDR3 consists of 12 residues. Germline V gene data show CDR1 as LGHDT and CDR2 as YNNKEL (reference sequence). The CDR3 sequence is CASSQLGNTQYF. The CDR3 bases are TGTGCCAGCAGCCAACTCGGGAATACGCAGTATTTT.

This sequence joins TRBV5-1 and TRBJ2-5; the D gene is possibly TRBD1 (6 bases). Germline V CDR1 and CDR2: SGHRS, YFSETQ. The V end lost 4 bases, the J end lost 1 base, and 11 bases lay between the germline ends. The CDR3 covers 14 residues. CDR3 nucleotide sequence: TGCGCCAGCAGCCGAGGACAGAGCCAAGAGACCCAGTACTTC. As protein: CASSRGQSQETQYF.

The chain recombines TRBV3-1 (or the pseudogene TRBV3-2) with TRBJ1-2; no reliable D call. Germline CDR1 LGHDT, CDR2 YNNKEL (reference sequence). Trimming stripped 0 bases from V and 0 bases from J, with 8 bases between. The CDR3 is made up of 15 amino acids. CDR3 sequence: CASSQEHLANYGYTF. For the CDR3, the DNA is TGTGCCAGCAGCCAAGAACACCTTGCTAACTATGGCTACACCTTC.

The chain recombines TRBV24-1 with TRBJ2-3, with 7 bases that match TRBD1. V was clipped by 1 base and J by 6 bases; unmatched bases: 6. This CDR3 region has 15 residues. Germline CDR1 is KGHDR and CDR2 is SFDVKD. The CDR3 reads CATSDLRQGVDTQYF. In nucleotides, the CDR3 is TGTGCCACCAGTGATTTACGACAGGGTGTGGATACGCAGTATTTT.

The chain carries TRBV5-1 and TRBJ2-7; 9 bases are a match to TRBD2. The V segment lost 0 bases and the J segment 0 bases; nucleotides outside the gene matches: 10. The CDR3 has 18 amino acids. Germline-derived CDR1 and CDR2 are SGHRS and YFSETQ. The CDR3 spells CASSLAGIAGALSYEQYF. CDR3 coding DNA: TGCGCCAGCAGCTTGGCGGGGATAGCGGGGGCCCTCTCCTACGAGCAGTACTTC.

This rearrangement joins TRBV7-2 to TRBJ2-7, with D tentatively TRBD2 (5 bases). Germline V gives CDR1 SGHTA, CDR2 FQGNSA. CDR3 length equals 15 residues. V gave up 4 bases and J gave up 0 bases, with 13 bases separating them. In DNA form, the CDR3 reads TGTGCCAGCAGCTCCTTACCGGGAAGCTCCTACGAGCAGTACTTC. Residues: CASSSLPGSSYEQYF.

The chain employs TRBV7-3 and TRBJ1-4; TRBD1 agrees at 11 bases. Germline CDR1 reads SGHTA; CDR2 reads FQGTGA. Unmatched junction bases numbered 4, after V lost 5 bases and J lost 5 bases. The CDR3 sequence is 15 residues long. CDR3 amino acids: CASSRTGGQNEKLFF. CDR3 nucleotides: TGTGCCAGCAGCCGGACAGGGGGCCAGAATGAAAAACTGTTTTTT.

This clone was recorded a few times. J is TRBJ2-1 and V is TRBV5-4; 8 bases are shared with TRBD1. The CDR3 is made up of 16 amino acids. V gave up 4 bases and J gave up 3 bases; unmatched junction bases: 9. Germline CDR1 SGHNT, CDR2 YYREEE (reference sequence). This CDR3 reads CASSPDGQGFYNEQFF. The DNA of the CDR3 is TGTGCCAGCAGCCCCGATGGACAGGGCTTCTACAATGAGCAGTTCTTC. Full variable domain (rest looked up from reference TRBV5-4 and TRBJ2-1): ETGVTQSPTHLIKTRGQQVTLRCSSQSGHNTVSWYQQALGQGPQFIFQYYREEENGRGNFPPRFSGLQFPNYSSELNVNALELDDSALYLCASSPDGQGFYNEQFFGPGTRLTVL.

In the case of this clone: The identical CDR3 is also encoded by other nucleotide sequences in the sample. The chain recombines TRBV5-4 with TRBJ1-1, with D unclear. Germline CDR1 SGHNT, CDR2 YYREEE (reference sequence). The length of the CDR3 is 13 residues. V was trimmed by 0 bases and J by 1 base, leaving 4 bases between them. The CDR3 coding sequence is TGTGCCAGCAGCTTGGGAGGGAACACTGAAGCTTTCTTT. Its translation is CASSLGGNTEAFF.

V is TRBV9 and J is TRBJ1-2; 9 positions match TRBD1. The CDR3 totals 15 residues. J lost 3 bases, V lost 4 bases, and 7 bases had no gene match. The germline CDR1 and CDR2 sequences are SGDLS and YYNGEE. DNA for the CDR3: TGTGCCAGCAGCAGAGTACAGGGGGCAGACTATGGCTACACCTTC. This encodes CASSRVQGADYGYTF. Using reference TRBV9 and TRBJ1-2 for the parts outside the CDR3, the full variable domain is DSGVTQTPKHLITATGQRVTLRCSPRSGDLSVYWYQQSLDQGLQFLIQYYNGEERAKGNILERFSAQQFPDLHSELNLSSLELGDSALYFCASSRVQGADYGYTFGSGTRLTVV.

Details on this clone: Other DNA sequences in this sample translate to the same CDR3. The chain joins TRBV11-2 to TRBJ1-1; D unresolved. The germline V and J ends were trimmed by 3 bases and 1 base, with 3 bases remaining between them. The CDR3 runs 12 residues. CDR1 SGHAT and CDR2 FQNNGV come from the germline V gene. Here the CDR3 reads CASSLANTEAFF. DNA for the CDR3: TGTGCCAGCAGCTTGGCGAACACTGAAGCTTTCTTT.